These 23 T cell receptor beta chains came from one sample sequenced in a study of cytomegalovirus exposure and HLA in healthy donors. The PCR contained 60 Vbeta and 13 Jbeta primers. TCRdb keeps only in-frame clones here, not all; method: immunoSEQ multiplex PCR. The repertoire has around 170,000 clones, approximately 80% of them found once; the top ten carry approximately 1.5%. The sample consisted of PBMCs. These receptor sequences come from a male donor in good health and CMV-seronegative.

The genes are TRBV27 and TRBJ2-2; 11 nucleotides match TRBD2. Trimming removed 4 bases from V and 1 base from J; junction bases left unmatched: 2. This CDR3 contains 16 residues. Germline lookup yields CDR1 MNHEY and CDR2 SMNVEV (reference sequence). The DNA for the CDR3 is TGTGCCAGCAGTTCGACTAGCGGGAAGAACACCGGGGAGCTGTTTTTT. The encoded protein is CASSSTSGKNTGELFF.

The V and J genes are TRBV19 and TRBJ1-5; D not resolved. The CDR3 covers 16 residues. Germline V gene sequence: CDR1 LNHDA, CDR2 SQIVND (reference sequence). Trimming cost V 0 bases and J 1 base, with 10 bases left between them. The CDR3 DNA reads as TGTGCCAGTAGTATAGATCTAGCGGGGAGCAATCAGCCCCAGCATTTT. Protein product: CASSIDLAGSNQPQHF.

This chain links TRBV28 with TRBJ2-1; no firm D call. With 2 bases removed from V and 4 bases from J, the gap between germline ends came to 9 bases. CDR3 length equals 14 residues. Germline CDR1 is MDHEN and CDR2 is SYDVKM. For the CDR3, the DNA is TGTGCCAGCAGTTTAAAAGGCGGTTACAATGAGCAGTTCTTC. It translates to CASSLKGGYNEQFF.

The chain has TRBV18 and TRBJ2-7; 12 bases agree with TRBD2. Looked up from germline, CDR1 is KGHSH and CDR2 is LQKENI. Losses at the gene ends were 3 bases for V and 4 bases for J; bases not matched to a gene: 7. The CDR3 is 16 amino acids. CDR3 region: CASSPLTSGSSYEQYF. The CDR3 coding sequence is TGTGCCAGCTCACCGCTGACTAGCGGGAGTTCGTACGAGCAGTACTTC.

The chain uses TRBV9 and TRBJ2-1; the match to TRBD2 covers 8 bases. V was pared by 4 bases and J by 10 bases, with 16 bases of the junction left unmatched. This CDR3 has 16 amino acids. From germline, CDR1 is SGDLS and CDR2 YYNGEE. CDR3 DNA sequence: TGTGCCAGCAGCAAGTCGGCGGGGGGCCCAACTAGAGAGCAGTTCTTC. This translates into CASSKSAGGPTREQFF.

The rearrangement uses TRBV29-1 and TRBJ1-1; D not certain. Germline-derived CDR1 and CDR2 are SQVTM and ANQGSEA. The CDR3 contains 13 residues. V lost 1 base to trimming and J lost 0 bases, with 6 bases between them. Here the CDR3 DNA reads TGCAGCGTTGAAGTGATAGTGAACACTGAAGCTTTCTTT. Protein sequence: CSVEVIVNTEAFF. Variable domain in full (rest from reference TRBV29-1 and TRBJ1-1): SAVISQKPSRDICQRGTSLTIQCQVDSQVTMMFWYRQQPGQSLTLIATANQGSEATYESGFVIDKFPISRPNLTFSTLTVSNMSPEDSSIYLCSVEVIVNTEAFFGQGTRLTVV.

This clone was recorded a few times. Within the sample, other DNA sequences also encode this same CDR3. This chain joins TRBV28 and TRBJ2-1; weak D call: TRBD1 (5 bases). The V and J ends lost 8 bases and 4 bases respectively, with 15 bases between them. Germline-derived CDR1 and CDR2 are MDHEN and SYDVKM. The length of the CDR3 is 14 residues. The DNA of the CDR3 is TGTGCCAGCGGAAGGGGTGGCCCGTACAATGAGCAGTTCTTC. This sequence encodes CASGRGGPYNEQFF.

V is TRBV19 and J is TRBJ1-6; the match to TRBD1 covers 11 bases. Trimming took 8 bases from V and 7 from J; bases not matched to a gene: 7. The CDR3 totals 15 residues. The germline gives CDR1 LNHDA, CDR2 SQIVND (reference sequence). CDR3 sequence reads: CASSGGTGGNSPLHF. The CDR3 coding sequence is TGTGCCAGTTCCGGAGGGACAGGGGGAAATTCACCCCTCCACTTT.

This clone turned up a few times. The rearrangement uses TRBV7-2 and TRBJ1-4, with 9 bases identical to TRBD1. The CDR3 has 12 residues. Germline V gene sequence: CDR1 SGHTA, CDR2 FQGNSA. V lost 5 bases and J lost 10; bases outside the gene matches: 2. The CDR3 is CASSTTGGKLFF. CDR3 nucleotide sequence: TGTGCCAGCAGCACGACAGGGGGAAAACTGTTTTTT.

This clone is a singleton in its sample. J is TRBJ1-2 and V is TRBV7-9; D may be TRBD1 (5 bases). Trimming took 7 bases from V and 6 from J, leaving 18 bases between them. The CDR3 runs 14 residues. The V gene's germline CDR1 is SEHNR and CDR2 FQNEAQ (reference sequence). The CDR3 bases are TGTGCCAGCAACTGGGGCGGACCAAGGGATGGCTACACCTTC. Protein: CASNWGGPRDGYTF.

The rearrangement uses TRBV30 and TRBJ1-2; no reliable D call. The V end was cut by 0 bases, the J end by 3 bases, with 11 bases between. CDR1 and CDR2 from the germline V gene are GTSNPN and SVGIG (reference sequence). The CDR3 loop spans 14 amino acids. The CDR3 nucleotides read TGTGCCTGGAGTGTTTTAGGGAGCTACTATGGCTACACCTTC. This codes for CAWSVLGSYYGYTF. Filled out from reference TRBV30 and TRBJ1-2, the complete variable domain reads SQTIHQWPATLVQPVGSPLSLECTVEGTSNPNLYWYRQAAGRGLQLLFYSVGIGQISSEVPQNLSASRPQDRQFILSSKKLLLSDSGFYLCAWSVLGSYYGYTFGSGTRLTVV.

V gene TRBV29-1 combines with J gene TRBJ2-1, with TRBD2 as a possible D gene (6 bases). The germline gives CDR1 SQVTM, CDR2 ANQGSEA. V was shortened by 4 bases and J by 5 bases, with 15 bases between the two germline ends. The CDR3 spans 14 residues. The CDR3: CSVAGLAEDNEQFF. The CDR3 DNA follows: TGCAGCGTTGCCGGGTTAGCGGAGGACAATGAGCAGTTCTTC.

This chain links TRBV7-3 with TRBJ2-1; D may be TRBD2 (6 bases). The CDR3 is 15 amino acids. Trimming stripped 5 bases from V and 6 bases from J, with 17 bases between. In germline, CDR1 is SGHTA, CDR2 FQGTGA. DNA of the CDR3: TGTGCCAGCAGCCCTCAGCGGGCTCATACCAATGAGCAGTTCTTC. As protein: CASSPQRAHTNEQFF.

The CDR3 reads CASRDTGVQETQYF. The CDR3 nucleotides read TGTGCCAGCAGGGATACAGGGGTCCAAGAGACCCAGTACTTC. The chain joins TRBV7-9 to TRBJ2-5, with 7 bases matching TRBD1. The CDR3 runs to 14 residues. Germline CDR1 and CDR2: SEHNR and FQNEAQ (reference sequence). Germline trimming cut 6 bases from V and 1 base from J; bases unmatched to any gene: 5.

For the CDR3, the DNA is TGTGCCAGCAGCTTAGGAGGTGTCGAGCAGTACTTC. This sequence encodes CASSLGGVEQYF. The genes are TRBV7-9 and TRBJ2-7; unclear D gene. Between the trimmed V and J ends, which lost 1 base and 6 bases, there was a span of 7 bases. Per the germline V gene, CDR1 is SEHNR and CDR2 is FQNEAQ (reference sequence). This CDR3 region has 12 residues.

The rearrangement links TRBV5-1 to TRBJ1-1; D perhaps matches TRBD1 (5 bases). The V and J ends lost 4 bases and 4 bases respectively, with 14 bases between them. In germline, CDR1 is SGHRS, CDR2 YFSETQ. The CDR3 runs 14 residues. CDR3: CASSDGTLSTEAFF. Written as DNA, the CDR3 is TGCGCCAGCAGCGATGGGACTTTGAGCACTGAAGCTTTCTTT.

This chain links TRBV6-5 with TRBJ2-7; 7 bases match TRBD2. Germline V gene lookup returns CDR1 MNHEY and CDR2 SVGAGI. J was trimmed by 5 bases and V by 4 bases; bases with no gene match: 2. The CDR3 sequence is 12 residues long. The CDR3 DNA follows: TGTGCCAGCAGTTTGGGGGGGAACGAGCAGTACTTC. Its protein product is CASSLGGNEQYF.

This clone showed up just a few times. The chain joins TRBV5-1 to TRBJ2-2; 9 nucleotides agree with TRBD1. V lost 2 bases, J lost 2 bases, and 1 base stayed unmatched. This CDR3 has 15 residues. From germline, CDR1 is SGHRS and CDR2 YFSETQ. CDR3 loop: CASSLQGANTGELFF. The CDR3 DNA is TGCGCCAGCAGCTTACAGGGGGCCAACACCGGGGAGCTGTTTTTT. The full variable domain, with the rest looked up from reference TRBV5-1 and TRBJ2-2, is KAGVTQTPRYLIKTRGQQVTLSCSPISGHRSVSWYQQTPGQGLQFLFEYFSETQRNKGNFPGRFSGRQFSNSRSEMNVSTLELGDSALYLCASSLQGANTGELFFGEGSRLTVL.

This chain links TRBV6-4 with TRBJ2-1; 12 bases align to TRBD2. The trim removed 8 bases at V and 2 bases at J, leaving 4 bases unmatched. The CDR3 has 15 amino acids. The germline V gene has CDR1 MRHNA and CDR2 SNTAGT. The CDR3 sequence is CASGRTSGAYNEQFF. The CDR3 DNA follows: TGTGCCAGCGGCCGGACTAGCGGGGCCTACAATGAGCAGTTCTTC.

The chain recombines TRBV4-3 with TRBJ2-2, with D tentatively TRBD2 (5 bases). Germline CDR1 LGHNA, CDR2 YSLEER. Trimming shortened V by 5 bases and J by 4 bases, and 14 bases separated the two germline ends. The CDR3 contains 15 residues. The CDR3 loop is CASSYSVRGTGELFF. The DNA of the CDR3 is TGCGCCAGCAGCTACTCGGTCCGGGGCACCGGGGAGCTGTTTTTT.

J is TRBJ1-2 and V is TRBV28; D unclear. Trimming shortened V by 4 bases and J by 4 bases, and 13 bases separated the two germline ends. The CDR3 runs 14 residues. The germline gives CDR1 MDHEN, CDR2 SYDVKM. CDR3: CASSSRTRGYGYTF. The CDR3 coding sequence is TGTGCCAGCAGTTCCCGGACCCGGGGCTATGGCTACACCTTC.

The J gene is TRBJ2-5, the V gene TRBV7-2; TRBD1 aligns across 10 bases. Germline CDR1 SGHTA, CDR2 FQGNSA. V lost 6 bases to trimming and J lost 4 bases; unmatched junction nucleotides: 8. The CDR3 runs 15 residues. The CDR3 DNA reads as TGTGCCAGCAGAAGGCCCGGGACAGGGGTAGAGACCCAGTACTTC. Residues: CASRRPGTGVETQYF.

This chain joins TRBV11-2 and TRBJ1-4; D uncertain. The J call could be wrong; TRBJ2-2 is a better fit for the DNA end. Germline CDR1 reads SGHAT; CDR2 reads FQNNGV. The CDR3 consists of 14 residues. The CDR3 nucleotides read TGTGCCAGCAGCTGGTCACCGACCCCGAGGGAGCTGTTTTTT. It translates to CASSWSPTPRELFF.